A single sample gave rise to the 20 T cell receptor beta chains below, sequenced in a study of CD8 T cells in ankylosing spondylitis. TCRdb redid the calling of the 5' RACE reads with MiXCR, one entry per CDR3 protein. The table records around 770,000 distinct CDR3 sequences, around 17% of them present only once. Whole-study findings and limits: Characteristic of ankylosing spondylitis blood, it appeared, was a TCR beta motif comprising about eight highly homologous variants.

The antigens for these receptors are not known. Sequencing was done on a sample of blood, either unsorted or a sorted T cell fraction (not recorded which). The receptors were sampled from a male donor with ankylosing spondylitis.

The V and J genes are TRBV25-1 and TRBJ2-5; a possible D gene is TRBD2 (5 bases). This CDR3 contains 13 residues. Germline V gene data show CDR1 as MGHDK and CDR2 as SYGVNS. Trimming pared 6 bases from V and 1 base from J, leaving 9 bases between. CDR3 DNA: TGTGCCAGCAGCGACTACGTCCAAGAGACCCAGTACTTC. Residues: CASSDYVQETQYF. Using reference TRBV25-1 and TRBJ2-5 for the parts outside the CDR3, the full variable domain is EADIYQTPRYLVIGTGKKITLECSQTMGHDKMYWYQQDPGMELHLIHYSYGVNSTEKGDLSSESTVSRIRTEHFPLTLESARPSHTSQYLCASSDYVQETQYFGPGTRLLVL.

V gene TRBV12-3 or TRBV12-4 combines with J gene TRBJ1-3, with a tentative D call TRBD1 (5 bases). CDR3 length equals 18 residues. Trimming removed 2 bases from V and 0 bases from J, with 17 bases in between. The CDR3 sequence is CASSLSGARRGSGNTIYF. The CDR3 coding sequence is TGTGCCAGCAGTTTAAGCGGGGCCCGACGGGGCTCTGGAAACACCATATATTTT.

This clonotype was found a few times. This chain joins TRBV12-3 or TRBV12-4 and TRBJ1-1; 8 nucleotides line up with TRBD1. This CDR3 region has 13 residues. The V and J ends lost 10 bases and 5 bases, in that order; junction bases with no gene match: 9. The CDR3 spells CATSRGRWTEAFF. In nucleotides, the CDR3 is TGTGCCACCTCCAGGGGGCGATGGACTGAAGCTTTCTTT.

J is TRBJ1-1 and V is TRBV20-1; 7 positions match TRBD1. V lost 4 bases and J lost 5; bases outside the gene matches: 10. Germline lookup yields CDR1 DFQATT and CDR2 SNEGSKA (reference sequence). The length of the CDR3 is 14 residues. CDR3 residues: CSAKDRRGGTEAFF. In DNA form, the CDR3 reads TGCAGTGCTAAGGACAGGAGGGGCGGGACTGAAGCTTTCTTT.

V usage is TRBV12-3 or TRBV12-4 and J usage is TRBJ1-3; TRBD1 is a possible D gene (5 bases). V was shortened by 6 bases and J by 6 bases, with 18 bases between the two germline ends. This CDR3 has 15 amino acids. The CDR3: CASSRIGRVENTIYF. In nucleotides, the CDR3 is TGTGCCAGCAGCCGGATAGGCAGGGTGGAAAACACCATATATTTT.

This clonotype has more than one count but fewer than ten. The chain has TRBV10-3 and TRBJ1-2; tentative D call: TRBD1 (5 bases). Per the germline V gene, CDR1 is ENHRY and CDR2 is SYGVKD. This CDR3 is built from 13 residues. V shed 6 bases and J shed 1 base, with 9 bases lying between them. In nucleotides, the CDR3 is TGTGCCATCAGGGGGGAGATTAACTATGGCTACACCTTC. Amino acid sequence: CAIRGEINYGYTF.

This clonotype was observed a handful of times. The chain has TRBV12-3 or TRBV12-4 and TRBJ2-3, with D hard to call. Trimming stripped 3 bases from V and 1 base from J, with 11 bases between. This CDR3 has 15 residues. In nucleotides, the CDR3 is TGTGCCAGCAGTTTGGGTGTTGCCCGCACAGATACGCAGTATTTT. Translation: CASSLGVARTDTQYF.

The chain joins TRBV20-1 to TRBJ2-1; TRBD1 is a possible D gene (6 bases). V was clipped by 5 bases and J by 5 bases, with 10 bases between them. This CDR3 contains 12 residues. Germline V gene sequence: CDR1 DFQATT, CDR2 SNEGSKA (reference sequence). This CDR3 reads CSAPRQDNEQFF. In DNA form, the CDR3 reads TGCAGTGCTCCACGACAGGACAATGAGCAGTTCTTC.

A single count supports this clonotype. The chain couples TRBV18 to TRBJ1-5; D is undetermined. Germline values: CDR1 KGHSH, CDR2 LQKENI. With 5 bases removed from V and 5 bases from J, the gap between germline ends came to 10 bases. The CDR3 is 13 amino acids. The CDR3 reads CASSTDEDQPQHF. The DNA of the CDR3 is TGTGCCAGCTCAACGGACGAGGATCAGCCCCAGCATTTT.

This clonotype was counted between two and nine times. This chain uses TRBV20-1 with TRBJ1-5, with 9 bases lining up with TRBD1. Germline lookup yields CDR1 DFQATT and CDR2 SNEGSKA (reference sequence). CDR3 length equals 13 residues. The V segment lost 4 bases and the J segment 7 bases; nucleotides outside the gene matches: 5. Written as DNA, the CDR3 is TGCAGTGCTACACAGGGGGCAGGCCAGCCCCAGCATTTT. Amino acid sequence: CSATQGAGQPQHF.

This rearrangement joins TRBV7-9 to TRBJ2-2; unclear D gene. Trimming removed 10 bases from V and 8 bases from J, with 11 bases in between. The CDR3 extends over 11 amino acids. The germline gives CDR1 SEHNR, CDR2 FQNEAQ (reference sequence). The CDR3 loop is CATEVAGELFF. In nucleotides, the CDR3 is TGTGCCACGGAAGTAGCTGGGGAGCTGTTTTTT.

In this sample, this clonotype turned up a few times. The chain has TRBV25-1 and TRBJ2-7; D possibly corresponds to TRBD2 (5 bases). The ends were cut back, 3 bases at V and 12 bases at J, with 21 bases in the middle. This CDR3 has 14 residues. Germline lookup yields CDR1 MGHDK and CDR2 SYGVNS. CDR3 in DNA: TGTGCCAGCAGTGATTTTGAGGCGGGTGATGCGGGGTACTTC. It translates to CASSDFEAGDAGYF.

The sample holds a few counts of this clonotype. The chain uses TRBV6-1 and TRBJ2-7, with 15 bases that match TRBD2. V was clipped by 1 base and J by 0 bases; unmatched bases: 10. The CDR3 has 20 residues. Germline V gene data show CDR1 as MNHNS and CDR2 as SASEGT. The CDR3 sequence is CASSEVSGTSGRFFSYEQYF. In DNA, the CDR3 is TGTGCCAGCAGTGAAGTAAGCGGGACTAGCGGGAGGTTCTTCTCCTACGAGCAGTACTTC.

This sequence joins TRBV6-2 or TRBV6-3 and TRBJ2-1, with TRBD2 identical over 7 bases. CDR1 MNHEY and CDR2 SVGEGT come from the germline V gene. J lost 4 bases, V lost 1 base, and 7 bases had no gene match. The CDR3 totals 16 residues. The CDR3 sequence: CASSYYPLAQYNEQFF. The CDR3 DNA follows: TGTGCCAGCAGTTACTATCCACTAGCGCAGTACAATGAGCAGTTCTTC.

This clonotype came up a few times. The CDR3 here is CSVDGGASLNYGYTF. In DNA, the CDR3 is TGCAGCGTTGATGGGGGGGCATCCCTTAACTATGGCTACACCTTC. The chain joins TRBV29-1 to TRBJ1-2, with a weak D call TRBD1 (6 bases). The CDR3 runs to 15 residues. V lost 3 bases to trimming and J lost 1 base, with 15 bases between them. Germline V lookup: CDR1 SQVTM, CDR2 ANQGSEA.

This clonotype has a count of ten or more. The CDR3 bases are TGTGCCAGCAGCTTGGCCCTGAAGACAGAAGCTTTCTTT. Its protein product is CASSLALKTEAFF. The rearrangement uses TRBV5-6 and TRBJ1-1; D is uncertain. Germline V gives CDR1 SGHDT, CDR2 YYEEEE. The CDR3 has 13 amino acids. V dropped 0 bases and J dropped 8 bases, with 11 bases sitting between them.

The table lists this clonotype with a few counts. CDR3 DNA: TGCGCCAGCAGTCAAAAGGACAGGGCGAATGAAAAACTGTTTTTT. This codes for CASSQKDRANEKLFF. V usage is TRBV10-2 and J usage is TRBJ1-4, with 8 bases identical to TRBD1. The CDR3 has 15 residues. Germline V gene lookup returns CDR1 WSHSY and CDR2 SAAADI. The trim removed 5 bases at V and 5 bases at J, leaving 7 bases unmatched.

V is TRBV7-9 and J is TRBJ2-1, with 8 bases identical to TRBD2. Germline CDR1 and CDR2: SEHNR and FQNEAQ (reference sequence). J gave up 7 bases and V 5 bases, and 4 bases lay outside the gene matches. The CDR3 has 13 residues. This CDR3 reads CASSRTSLNEQFF. DNA of the CDR3: TGTGCCAGCAGCCGGACTAGCTTGAATGAGCAGTTCTTC.

J is TRBJ2-1 and V is TRBV4-1; D unresolved. With 1 base removed from V and 8 bases from J, the gap between germline ends came to 3 bases. The CDR3 totals 11 residues. The germline CDR1 and CDR2 sequences are MGHRA and YSYEKL. The CDR3 bases are TGCGCCAGCAGCCAAGGTGATGAGCAGTTCTTC. It codes for CASSQGDEQFF.

This clonotype was recorded a few times. V and J are TRBV9 and TRBJ2-3, with 10 positions matching TRBD2. The CDR3 has 19 residues. The V gene's germline CDR1 is SGDLS and CDR2 YYNGEE. The V gene end was trimmed by 3 bases and the J gene end by 0 bases; junction bases not matched to a gene: 13. The CDR3 reads CASSAEISGGISSTDTQYF. The CDR3 DNA reads as TGTGCCAGCAGCGCAGAGATTAGCGGGGGGATATCTAGCACAGATACGCAGTATTTT.